The 24 T cell receptor beta chains below were found in one sample sequenced in a study of T cells in Graves' hyperthyroidism and ophthalmopathy. The TCR beta CDR3 regions underwent amplification using RNA transcripts as the source. HTBI primers were used for first-round RT-PCR of the TCR CDR3. TCRdb used MiXCR to reprocess the multiplex PCR reads, holding one entry per CDR3 protein. Of approximately 610,000 distinct CDR3 sequences listed, approximately 15% were seen once; the top ten hold approximately 4.2%. The sequenced sample consisted of blood. These TCRs come from a woman in her thirties or forties with Graves' ophthalmopathy.

This clonotype was seen at least ten times. The gene calls are TRBV7-6 and TRBJ1-1; no firm D call. This CDR3 has 13 amino acids. Germline V gene data show CDR1 as SGHVS and CDR2 as FNYEAQ. V lost 3 bases and J 0 bases, leaving 5 bases between the germline ends. The CDR3 region is CASSFKVNTEAFF. DNA of the CDR3: TGTGCCAGCAGCTTCAAAGTGAACACTGAAGCTTTCTTT. Filled out from reference TRBV7-6 and TRBJ1-1, the complete variable domain reads GAGVSQSPRYKVTKRGQDVALRCDPISGHVSLYWYRQALGQGPEFLTYFNYEAQQDKSGLPNDRFSAERPEGSISTLTIQRTEQRDSAMYRCASSFKVNTEAFFGQGTRLTVV.

V usage is TRBV6-1 and J usage is TRBJ2-4, with 8 bases matching TRBD1. V was pared by 9 bases and J by 3 bases, with 7 bases of the junction left unmatched. The germline V gene encodes CDR1 MNHNS and CDR2 SASEGT. The CDR3 sequence is 14 residues long. The CDR3 region has the DNA TGTGCCAGAAAACAGGGGGTCGGCAAAAACATTCAGTACTTC. Protein sequence: CARKQGVGKNIQYF.

This clonotype was picked up many times. The chain recombines TRBV9 with TRBJ2-5; 8 nucleotides line up with TRBD1. Germline CDR1 and CDR2: SGDLS and YYNGEE. The V gene end was trimmed by 3 bases and the J gene end by 4 bases; junction bases not matched to a gene: 8. This CDR3 spans 15 amino acids. The CDR3 coding sequence is TGTGCCAGCAGCGGAAGACAGGGGATAGGAGAGACCCAGTACTTC. As protein: CASSGRQGIGETQYF.

This clonotype was detected ten times or more. The chain links TRBV7-9 to TRBJ1-2; TRBD1 is a possible D gene (6 bases). The CDR3 totals 15 residues. The ends were cut back, 0 bases at V and 2 bases at J, with 10 bases in the middle. Germline V gene lookup returns CDR1 SEHNR and CDR2 FQNEAQ (reference sequence). The CDR3 nucleotides read TGTGCCAGCAGCTTAGCGGGGGCAGGGAACTATGGCTACACCTTC. Translating it yields CASSLAGAGNYGYTF.

This clonotype occurred many times. The CDR3 DNA reads TGCAGCGTGGTAAATACGGAGACCCAGTACTTC. It yields the protein CSVVNTETQYF. The chain uses TRBV29-1 and TRBJ2-5; D is undetermined. CDR1 is SQVTM, CDR2 ANQGSEA, per germline. There are 11 residues in the CDR3. V dropped 6 bases and J dropped 5 bases, with 10 bases sitting between them.

This clonotype was counted many times. The chain is built from TRBV12-3 or TRBV12-4 and TRBJ1-1; D is unclear. This CDR3 region has 18 residues. V was pared by 7 bases and J by 2 bases, with 26 bases between. CDR3 region: CASTELPAPQTPNTEAFF. Written as DNA, the CDR3 is TGTGCCAGCACCGAACTCCCGGCTCCGCAGACCCCAAACACTGAAGCTTTCTTT.

This clonotype was picked up many times. The chain links TRBV30 to TRBJ2-7; no reliable D call. This CDR3 is 13 amino acids long. V lost 3 bases and J lost 0, with 9 bases in between. Germline values: CDR1 GTSNPN, CDR2 SVGIG (reference sequence). Here the CDR3 DNA reads TGTGCCTGGAGGGAGTTCGACTCCTACGAGCAGTACTTC. Protein product: CAWREFDSYEQYF.

This sequence joins TRBV15 and TRBJ2-7; D possibly corresponds to TRBD2 (6 bases). This CDR3 is built from 11 residues. The V end was cut by 4 bases, the J end by 8 bases, with 9 bases between. Germline V gene sequence: CDR1 LNHNV, CDR2 YYDKDF (reference sequence). The CDR3 region has the DNA TGTGCCACCAGCATCGGGGGTCAGCAGTACTTC. Protein sequence: CATSIGGQQYF.

This clonotype has ten or more counts. The junction shows a germline mismatch at one end, possibly a read error. The chain is built from TRBV7-7 and TRBJ2-5; weak D call: TRBD2 (5 bases). The germline gives CDR1 SSHAT, CDR2 FNYEAQ (reference sequence). The CDR3 contains 13 residues. The CDR3 spells CASSWEKRVTQYF. In nucleotides, the CDR3 is TGTGCTAGCAGCTGGGAGAAAAGGGTGACCCAGTACTTC.

The table lists this clonotype with many counts. The J gene is TRBJ2-7, the V gene TRBV6-1, with 7 nucleotides matching TRBD1. Trimming removed 7 bases from V and 4 bases from J; junction bases left unmatched: 4. The CDR3 has 12 residues. Germline loops: CDR1 MNHNS, CDR2 SASEGT. This CDR3 is CASTRGQYEQYF. In DNA form, the CDR3 reads TGTGCCAGCACCAGGGGACAGTACGAGCAGTACTTC.

This clonotype came up a few times. V usage is TRBV10-3 and J usage is TRBJ1-3, with D possibly matching TRBD1 (5 bases). The CDR3 is 16 residues long. The V end was cut by 3 bases, the J end by 0 bases, with 12 bases between. CDR1 is ENHRY and CDR2 is SYGVKD in the germline V gene. The DNA for the CDR3 is TGTGCCATCAGTGAAGGGGCAGTTAGCTCTGGAAACACCATATATTTT. Residues: CAISEGAVSSGNTIYF.

The chain couples TRBV15 to TRBJ2-7; D perhaps matches TRBD2 (5 bases). The V gene's germline CDR1 is LNHNV and CDR2 YYDKDF (reference sequence). This CDR3 spans 15 amino acids. V lost 1 base and J lost 0, with 10 bases in between. CDR3 sequence reads: CATSRAAAGSYEQYF. Written as DNA, the CDR3 is TGTGCCACCAGCAGAGCCGCTGCGGGCTCCTACGAGCAGTACTTC.

A few counts support this clonotype. This rearrangement joins TRBV5-1 to TRBJ2-6; 13 nucleotides line up with TRBD2. Germline V gene data show CDR1 as SGHRS and CDR2 as YFSETQ. The CDR3 has 18 residues. Trimming took 0 bases from V and 2 from J; bases not matched to a gene: 2. The CDR3 is CASSLAGLAGPGANVLTF. CDR3 coding DNA: TGCGCCAGCAGCTTGGCGGGACTAGCGGGACCTGGGGCCAACGTCCTGACTTTC.

This clonotype was seen at least ten times. The chain employs TRBV4-2 and TRBJ2-7, with TRBD2 matching over 7 bases. Unmatched junction bases numbered 31, after V lost 4 bases and J lost 4 bases. The CDR3 is 22 residues long. Looked up from germline, CDR1 is LGHNA and CDR2 is YNFKEQ. The CDR3 sequence: CASSLRGPFQEVTSVGTYEQYF. The CDR3 nucleotides are TGTGCCAGCAGCCTGCGTGGGCCGTTCCAGGAAGTAACTAGCGTCGGAACTTACGAGCAGTACTTC.

The chain uses TRBV9 and TRBJ1-1; 8 bases map to TRBD1. From germline, CDR1 is SGDLS and CDR2 YYNGEE. Germline trimming cut 3 bases from V and 1 base from J; bases unmatched to any gene: 8. CDR3 length: 16 amino acids. CDR3 protein: CASSATGGGGNTEAFF. In DNA, the CDR3 is TGTGCCAGCAGCGCCACAGGGGGAGGTGGGAACACTGAAGCTTTCTTT.

This clonotype was seen many times. The genes are TRBV7-3 and TRBJ1-1; D call uncertain. This CDR3 is 13 amino acids long. V lost 6 bases and J lost 0, with 8 bases in between. From germline, CDR1 is SGHTA and CDR2 FQGTGA. CDR3 loop: CASRRVMNTEAFF. The CDR3, as DNA: TGTGCCAGCAGACGAGTCATGAACACTGAAGCTTTCTTT.

In this sample, this clonotype turned up many times. The CDR3 DNA follows: TGTGCCAGCAGTTCTCAGGGGACCGGGGAGCTGTTTTTT. Amino acid sequence: CASSSQGTGELFF. The chain has TRBV2 and TRBJ2-2; tentatively, D is TRBD1 (6 bases). V was pared by 5 bases and J by 5 bases, with 9 bases between. Germline loops: CDR1 SNHLY, CDR2 FYNNEI. This CDR3 contains 13 residues.

This clonotype was detected a few times. The chain is built from TRBV3-1 and TRBJ2-7; 10 positions agree with TRBD2. The CDR3 spans 16 residues. J gave up 6 bases and V 4 bases, and 12 bases lay outside the gene matches. The germline V gene has CDR1 LGHDT and CDR2 YNNKEL (reference sequence). This CDR3 reads CASSPAASGSWGEQYF. As DNA, the CDR3 is TGTGCCAGCAGCCCTGCGGCTAGCGGGAGCTGGGGCGAGCAGTACTTC.

Ten or more counts support this clonotype. The chain combines TRBV7-9 with TRBJ2-3; possibly TRBD1 for D (5 bases). Trimming stripped 0 bases from V and 3 bases from J, with 7 bases between. The germline V gene encodes CDR1 SEHNR and CDR2 FQNEAQ (reference sequence). This CDR3 is built from 14 residues. CDR3 protein: CASSLAPGTDTQYF. CDR3 coding DNA: TGTGCCAGCAGCTTAGCGCCAGGGACAGATACGCAGTATTTT.

There are many counts of this clonotype. The chain has TRBV6-5 and TRBJ1-1; perhaps TRBD1 as D (6 bases). Trimming pared 0 bases from V and 8 bases from J, leaving 13 bases between. This CDR3 comprises 14 residues. Germline CDR1 reads MNHEY; CDR2 reads SVGAGI. The CDR3 protein is CASSYSTGGIEAFF. As DNA, the CDR3 is TGTGCCAGCAGTTACTCGACGGGGGGCATCGAAGCTTTCTTT.

This clonotype came up a few times. The V and J genes are TRBV6-1 and TRBJ1-1; maybe TRBD1 (5 bases). Germline V gene sequence: CDR1 MNHNS, CDR2 SASEGT. The CDR3 contains 11 residues. With 8 bases removed from V and 10 bases from J, the gap between germline ends came to 14 bases. Here the CDR3 reads CASGGGLLAFF. The CDR3 DNA reads TGTGCCAGCGGGGGGGGTCTTCTAGCTTTCTTT.

This clonotype came up many times. CDR3 nucleotide sequence: TGTGCCAGCAGACGGACAGGGATCAATGGCTACACCTTC. Protein product: CASRRTGINGYTF. The V call is TRBV6-2 or TRBV6-3, the J call TRBJ1-2; TRBD1 aligns across 8 bases. CDR1 and CDR2 (germline): MNHEY, SVGEGT. Trimming at V came to 6 bases and at J to 6 bases, leaving 6 bases not matched to a gene. The CDR3 is made up of 13 amino acids.

This clonotype was seen many times. Germline and junction disagree at one end, which may indicate a read error. The chain recombines TRBV6-2 or TRBV6-3 with TRBJ2-5; D might be TRBD2 (6 bases). Germline CDR1 is MNHEY and CDR2 is SVGEGT. The CDR3 sequence is 14 residues long. The chain's CDR3 is CASSPGTAKEAQYF. CDR3 nucleotide sequence: TGTGCCAGCAGTCCCGGGACTGCAAAAGAGGCCCAGTACTTC.

This chain connects TRBV19 to TRBJ2-7; D possibly corresponds to TRBD2 (5 bases). V was pared by 8 bases and J by 7 bases, with 21 bases between. The germline V gene encodes CDR1 LNHDA and CDR2 SQIVND (reference sequence). The CDR3 loop spans 14 amino acids. The CDR3 loop is CASQPGIGAGEQYF. Written as DNA, the CDR3 is TGTGCCAGTCAGCCGGGAATCGGAGCTGGTGAGCAGTACTTC. Combining the CDR3 with reference TRBV19 and TRBJ2-7 gives the whole variable domain DGGITQSPKYLFRKEGQNVTLSCEQNLNHDAMYWYRQDPGQGLRLIYYSQIVNDFQKGDIAEGYSVSREKKESFPLTVTSAQKNPTAFYLCASQPGIGAGEQYFGPGTRLTVT.